This T cell receptor (beta chain) was obtained from a study of T cell responses to AZD1222 COVID-19 vaccine. Study-level findings and limits: Researchers took repertoire samples only after the peak T cell response had come. An increase in Spike-specific TCR breadth and depth was observed after two AZD1222 doses.

Germline V gene lookup returns CDR1 SGHTA and CDR2 FQGTGA. The CDR3 is 15 residues long. Germline trimming cut 5 bases from V and 4 bases from J; bases unmatched to any gene: 11. Some clones are missing from TCRdb's copy, which holds only in-frame ones; the method was immunoSEQ multiplex PCR. The sample yields about 96,000 clones, roughly 90% seen once. On this clone: Its antigen is not known.

The chain carries TRBV7-3 and TRBJ2-7; 7 nucleotides match TRBD1. The TCR comes from an adult in good health. This specimen consisted of peripheral blood, obtained on day 0 of AZD1222 vaccination. CDR3 in amino acids: CASSIQGQLGYEQYF. CDR3 bases: TGTGCCAGCAGCATCCAGGGACAGTTAGGGTACGAGCAGTACTTC.